This T cell receptor (beta chain) was sequenced in a study of sequential checkpoint blockade in melanoma. Study as a whole: Patients were randomized 1:1 to nivolumab-then-ipilimumab or ipilimumab-then-nivolumab first-line. After both sequences, patients received maintenance nivolumab.

Clones were sequenced by immunoSEQ multiplex PCR, and TCRdb holds only the in-frame ones, with some missing. Among approximately 5,700 clones listed, roughly nine tenths were seen once. The CDR3 length is 13 residues. Trimming left V 4 bases short and J 3 bases short, with 11 bases between. From germline, CDR1 is SGDLS and CDR2 YYNGEE. Treatment described: randomized to nivolumab then ipilimumab (arm A) or the reverse (arm B). Patients had received no earlier DNA-damaging chemotherapy. Live CD3+CD8+ CD19− CD56− cells were sorted from PBMCs. This receptor was identified in a human donor with melanoma. Sequenced material: CD8+ T cells sorted from blood (inferred from file names), taken from a patient given nivolumab and ipilimumab in sequence. The rearrangement links TRBV9 to TRBJ2-7, with D tentatively TRBD2 (6 bases). The CDR3 spells CASSPGTLYEQYF. CDR3 bases: TGTGCCAGCAGCCCCGGGACTCTCTACGAGCAGTACTTC.